One and the same sample provided the 30 T cell receptor beta chains below, sequenced in a study of T cells after yellow fever vaccination. One entry per CDR3 protein, called by TCRdb with MiXCR from the 5' RACE reads. This table holds roughly 500,000 distinct CDR3 sequences, 15% to 20% found once. The specimen comprised PBMCs, sampled 15 days after the yellow fever booster vaccination. These receptors all come from a man in his thirties or forties who received the YFV17D yellow fever vaccine.

The chain links TRBV20-1 to TRBJ2-7, with 10 bases fitting TRBD2. The germline CDR1 and CDR2 sequences are DFQATT and SNEGSKA (reference sequence). Germline trimming cut 5 bases from V and 4 bases from J; bases unmatched to any gene: 11. The length of the CDR3 is 15 residues. The chain's CDR3 is CSAYRTASGRYEQYF. The CDR3, as DNA: TGCAGTGCTTACCGCACGGCTAGCGGGAGATACGAGCAGTACTTC.

In its sample, this clonotype was seen a few times. This sequence joins TRBV27 and TRBJ2-6, with 9 positions matching TRBD1. The V gene end was trimmed by 8 bases and the J gene end by 0 bases; junction bases not matched to a gene: 11. This CDR3 is built from 18 residues. The germline CDR1 and CDR2 sequences are MNHEY and SMNVEV (reference sequence). The CDR3 sequence: CASGGRDRVYSGANVLTF. In DNA, the CDR3 is TGTGCCAGCGGGGGGAGGGACAGGGTTTACTCTGGGGCCAACGTCCTGACTTTC.

The V and J genes are TRBV20-1 and TRBJ2-2; tentatively, D is TRBD2 (5 bases). There are 16 residues in the CDR3. V lost 1 base and J lost 4, with 16 bases in between. Germline V CDR1 and CDR2: DFQATT, SNEGSKA (reference sequence). The CDR3 loop is CSARALTREVTGELFF. The CDR3 nucleotides read TGCAGTGCTAGAGCACTCACTAGAGAGGTCACCGGGGAGCTGTTTTTT.

This chain uses TRBV5-1 with TRBJ1-4, with unresolved D. Germline V gene sequence: CDR1 SGHRS, CDR2 YFSETQ. The CDR3 is 15 residues long. The V end lost 1 base, the J end lost 8 bases, and 15 bases lay between the germline ends. This chain's CDR3 is CASSLTGKAVEKLFF. CDR3 DNA: TGCGCCAGCAGCTTGACTGGGAAGGCAGTGGAAAAACTGTTTTTT.

The table lists this clonotype with a few counts. This rearrangement joins TRBV20-1 to TRBJ2-1; TRBD2 aligns across 10 bases. CDR1 and CDR2 (germline): DFQATT, SNEGSKA (reference sequence). This CDR3 contains 13 residues. Unmatched junction bases numbered 5, after V lost 5 bases and J lost 7 bases. As DNA, the CDR3 is TGCAGTGCTTCTAGCGGGAGCCAGAATGAGCAGTTCTTC. The encoded protein is CSASSGSQNEQFF.

The chain uses TRBV29-1 and TRBJ2-7; D is unresolved. The length of the CDR3 is 13 residues. Germline CDR1 and CDR2: SQVTM and ANQGSEA. V shed 1 base and J shed 2 bases, with 9 bases lying between them. As DNA, the CDR3 is TGCAGCGTTGAAGTCCAGGATCCCTACGAGCAGTACTTC. Translation gives CSVEVQDPYEQYF.

This clonotype was detected only a few times. This rearrangement joins TRBV7-9 to TRBJ2-7; D is unclear. Trimming removed 5 bases at V and 5 bases at J, with 13 bases between. The V gene's germline CDR1 is SEHNR and CDR2 FQNEAQ (reference sequence). The CDR3 runs 13 residues. As DNA, the CDR3 is TGTGCCAGCAGCAGGGCAATGTCCGACGAGCAGTACTTC. Its protein is CASSRAMSDEQYF.

The V call is TRBV20-1, the J call TRBJ2-7; 12 bases are a match to TRBD2. The CDR3 has 18 residues. V was clipped by 4 bases and J by 0 bases; unmatched bases: 13. Germline-derived CDR1 and CDR2 are DFQATT and SNEGSKA (reference sequence). DNA of the CDR3: TGCAGTGCTACGGGGGTACTAGCGGGAGGACAGAGCTCCTACGAGCAGTACTTC. It yields the protein CSATGVLAGGQSSYEQYF.

This clonotype was observed a handful of times. This rearrangement joins TRBV28 to TRBJ2-3, with D perhaps matching TRBD1 or TRBD2 (5 bases each). V was clipped by 5 bases and J by 3 bases, with 12 bases between them. Germline V gene sequence: CDR1 MDHEN, CDR2 SYDVKM. The CDR3 is 14 amino acids. CDR3 DNA sequence: TGTGCCAGCAGTCCTCGAGGGGCGACAGATACGCAGTATTTT. Protein product: CASSPRGATDTQYF.

The sample holds many counts of this clonotype. The chain links TRBV6-2 or TRBV6-3 to TRBJ2-2; D is unresolved. Germline V gives CDR1 MNHEY, CDR2 SVGEGT. Trimming took off 7 bases at V and 7 bases at J, with 16 bases between the two ends. This CDR3 spans 14 amino acids. In DNA form, the CDR3 reads TGTGCCAGCAAAAATCCAGTTACGTACGGGGAGCTGTTTTTT. It codes for CASKNPVTYGELFF.

The chain couples TRBV5-1 to TRBJ2-7; D gene uncertain. Germline assignment: CDR1 SGHRS and CDR2 YFSETQ. The length of the CDR3 is 15 residues. With 1 base removed from V and 3 bases from J, the gap between germline ends came to 14 bases. CDR3: CASSLTDSAGYEQYF. The CDR3 nucleotides read TGCGCCAGCAGCTTGACAGACTCTGCCGGCTACGAGCAGTACTTC.

This chain connects TRBV6-1 to TRBJ1-2, with D tentatively TRBD1 (5 bases). Trimming removed 7 bases at V and 4 bases at J, with 19 bases between. The length of the CDR3 is 15 residues. The germline V gene has CDR1 MNHNS and CDR2 SASEGT. The CDR3: CASTPRWDGAYGYTF. The DNA of the CDR3 is TGTGCCAGCACCCCAAGGTGGGACGGTGCCTATGGCTACACCTTC.

Only a few counts were recorded for this clonotype. At one end, the junction sequence differs from germline, possibly due to a read error. In DNA, the CDR3 is TGTGCCAGCAGTCCCACCCGCCCAGATACGCAGTTTTTT. Translated: CASSPTRPDTQFF. The chain couples TRBV7-2 to TRBJ2-3; D gene unclear. The CDR3 has 13 residues. Germline values: CDR1 SGHTA, CDR2 FQGNSA.

This clonotype was recorded a few times. The rearrangement links TRBV10-3 to TRBJ2-1; 7 bases are shared with TRBD1. Trimming removed 4 bases from V and 9 bases from J; junction bases left unmatched: 18. The CDR3 consists of 17 residues. Germline V lookup: CDR1 ENHRY, CDR2 SYGVKD. The CDR3 sequence: CAISGHPADRVGSEQFF. The CDR3 DNA sequence: TGTGCCATCAGTGGCCACCCCGCCGACAGGGTTGGGAGTGAGCAGTTCTTC.

This chain links TRBV4-2 with TRBJ1-5, with a weak D call TRBD1 (6 bases). Germline loops: CDR1 LGHNA, CDR2 YNFKEQ. The CDR3 is made up of 13 amino acids. V lost 4 bases and J lost 6, with 10 bases in between. CDR3 nucleotide sequence: TGTGCCAGCAGCCGCGAACAGGGTCAGCCCCAGCATTTT. This translates into CASSREQGQPQHF.

The chain carries TRBV5-1 and TRBJ2-3; TRBD2 aligns across 7 bases. This CDR3 has 14 residues. V shed 1 base and J 4 bases; nucleotides not matched to a gene: 3. Germline CDR1 reads SGHRS; CDR2 reads YFSETQ. The chain's CDR3 is CASSLPTSPDTQYF. The CDR3 bases are TGCGCCAGCAGCTTGCCGACTAGCCCAGATACGCAGTATTTT.

This clonotype was detected a few times. The chain employs TRBV15 and TRBJ2-7, with D possibly being TRBD1 (6 bases). V was shortened by 2 bases and J by 1 base, with 12 bases between the two germline ends. Per germline, CDR1 LNHNV and CDR2 YYDKDF (reference sequence). The CDR3 loop spans 15 amino acids. The CDR3 region has the DNA TGTGCCACCAGCAGAACCCGGGACAATTCCTACGAGCAGTACTTC. Translation gives CATSRTRDNSYEQYF.

This clonotype was picked up a small number of times. This chain uses TRBV10-3 with TRBJ1-1, with 8 bases fitting TRBD1. The germline V gene has CDR1 ENHRY and CDR2 SYGVKD. This CDR3 comprises 16 residues. Unmatched junction bases numbered 6, after V lost 2 bases and J lost 1 base. CDR3 bases: TGTGCCATCAGTGAGGGACCGGGACAGGAGAACACTGAAGCTTTCTTT. Residues: CAISEGPGQENTEAFF.

There are a few counts of this clonotype. The chain joins TRBV20-1 to TRBJ2-7, with TRBD1 matching over 9 bases. Germline-derived CDR1 and CDR2 are DFQATT and SNEGSKA (reference sequence). The CDR3 covers 14 residues. V trimming: 5 bases; J trimming: 3 bases; junction bases outside the gene matches: 8. CDR3 sequence reads: CSAAVGTGYYEQYF. The CDR3 nucleotides are TGCAGTGCTGCCGTCGGGACAGGGTACTACGAGCAGTACTTC.

This clonotype occurred many times. The chain recombines TRBV5-4 with TRBJ2-1; tentatively, D is TRBD1 (6 bases). With 1 base removed from V and 0 bases from J, the gap between germline ends came to 8 bases. The CDR3 loop spans 15 amino acids. CDR1 SGHNT and CDR2 YYREEE come from the germline V gene (reference sequence). The CDR3 nucleotides are TGTGCCAGCAGCTTGACAGGGAGCTCCTACAATGAGCAGTTCTTC. This sequence encodes CASSLTGSSYNEQFF. Looking up the rest from reference TRBV5-4 and TRBJ2-1 gives the full variable domain: ETGVTQSPTHLIKTRGQQVTLRCSSQSGHNTVSWYQQALGQGPQFIFQYYREEENGRGNFPPRFSGLQFPNYSSELNVNALELDDSALYLCASSLTGSSYNEQFFGPGTRLTVL.

Here the CDR3 DNA reads TGTGCCACCGGGGTTAACCCGAAGAGGGAGCAGTACTTC. Translated: CATGVNPKREQYF. The chain employs TRBV15 and TRBJ2-7; D ambiguous. The germline V gene has CDR1 LNHNV and CDR2 YYDKDF (reference sequence). The CDR3 runs 13 residues. V was cut by 8 bases and J by 7 bases, with 18 bases left in between.

There are many counts of this clonotype. This chain joins TRBV7-8 and TRBJ2-1; TRBD2 matches at 7 bases. The length of the CDR3 is 15 residues. Germline CDR1 reads SGHVS; CDR2 reads FQNEAQ. V lost 5 bases, J lost 1 base, and 5 bases stayed unmatched. Here the CDR3 DNA reads TGTGCCAGCAGCCCTTGGACTAGTTCCTACAATGAGCAGTTCTTC. Translation: CASSPWTSSYNEQFF.

The V and J genes are TRBV6-2 or TRBV6-3 and TRBJ2-5; D might be TRBD2 (6 bases). Germline CDR1 and CDR2: MNHEY and SVGEGT. The CDR3 loop spans 14 amino acids. The V and J ends lost 0 bases and 4 bases respectively, with 9 bases between them. Here the CDR3 reads CASSYSRTIETQYF. The CDR3 coding sequence is TGTGCCAGCAGTTACTCGAGGACTATAGAGACCCAGTACTTC.

Ten or more counts support this clonotype. The J gene is TRBJ2-3, the V gene TRBV7-6; 8 positions match TRBD2. Germline lookup yields CDR1 SGHVS and CDR2 FNYEAQ. V was pared by 5 bases and J by 0 bases, with 4 bases of the junction left unmatched. The CDR3 spans 15 residues. CDR3 nucleotides: TGTGCCAGCAGCCGCGCTAGCGGGAGCACAGATACGCAGTATTTT. Translated, it gives CASSRASGSTDTQYF.

This clonotype has more than one count but fewer than ten. The chain employs TRBV13 and TRBJ2-3; TRBD2 matches 16 bases. This CDR3 spans 16 amino acids. With 5 bases clipped from V and 4 bases from J, the junction kept 3 bases outside the gene matches. Germline CDR1 reads PRHDT; CDR2 reads FYEKMQ (reference sequence). The CDR3 DNA is TGTGCCAGCAGCCGGGGGACTAGCGGGAGGGCAGATACGCAGTATTTT. Translating it yields CASSRGTSGRADTQYF.

There are a few counts of this clonotype. The V call is TRBV6-2 or TRBV6-3, the J call TRBJ2-3; tentative D call: TRBD1 (6 bases). Trimming stripped 9 bases from V and 4 bases from J, with 20 bases between. This CDR3 has 15 residues. The germline V gene has CDR1 MNHEY and CDR2 SVGEGT. CDR3 region: CASTHSGAWADTQYF. The CDR3, as DNA: TGTGCCAGTACCCATTCAGGGGCCTGGGCAGATACGCAGTATTTT.

This clonotype was detected only a few times. The rearrangement links TRBV7-8 to TRBJ2-7; D possibly uses TRBD1 or TRBD2 (5 bases each). Trimming took 2 bases from V and 1 from J, leaving 12 bases between them. Germline CDR1 is SGHVS and CDR2 is FQNEAQ. CDR3 length: 15 amino acids. Here the CDR3 DNA reads TGTGCCAGCAGCTTAAAGGGACCCCTTTCCTACGAGCAGTACTTC. Translated: CASSLKGPLSYEQYF.

CDR3 DNA sequence: TGCGCCAGCAGCTTATTAGCGGGGATCCACAATGAGCAGTTCTTC. Translating it yields CASSLLAGIHNEQFF. The chain uses TRBV5-1 and TRBJ2-1; 8 nucleotides match TRBD2. J was trimmed by 5 bases and V by 2 bases; bases with no gene match: 6. The V gene's germline CDR1 is SGHRS and CDR2 YFSETQ. The length of the CDR3 is 15 residues.

There are a few counts of this clonotype. This chain connects TRBV7-2 to TRBJ2-1, with a tentative D call TRBD2 (5 bases). Trimming pared 3 bases from V and 3 bases from J, leaving 9 bases between. The CDR3 is made up of 14 amino acids. Germline CDR1 is SGHTA and CDR2 is FQGNSA. CDR3 sequence (DNA): TGTGCCAGCAGCTTGATGCGGGTCTACAATGAGCAGTTCTTC. Translated: CASSLMRVYNEQFF.

In DNA, the CDR3 is TGCAGTGCTGTGGGTGGGACCAAGGTCTACGAGCAGTACTTC. The encoded protein is CSAVGGTKVYEQYF. The V and J genes are TRBV20-1 and TRBJ2-7; either TRBD1 or TRBD2 may supply D (5 bases each). The CDR3 totals 14 residues. The germline V and J ends were trimmed by 5 bases and 3 bases, with 17 bases remaining between them. Germline V lookup: CDR1 DFQATT, CDR2 SNEGSKA (reference sequence).